These 11 T cell receptor beta chains came from one sample sequenced in a study of Graves' ophthalmopathy and Graves' hyperthyroidism. Amplified TCR beta CDR3 regions were obtained using RNA transcripts as template. An initial RT-PCR round employing HTBI primers preceded a second-round multiplex PCR. Via MiXCR, TCRdb re-called the multiplex PCR reads, giving one row per CDR3 protein. The sample shows 200,000 to 300,000 distinct CDR3 sequences, less than 55% of them seen only once. The sample taken for sequencing was peripheral blood. The receptor source for this set is an adult man with Graves' ophthalmopathy.

As regards this clonotype: Mismatch with germline at one junction end may stem from a read error. The chain is built from TRBV10-2 and TRBJ2-7, with unresolved D. The germline V gene encodes CDR1 WSHSY and CDR2 SAAADI. The CDR3 is 13 amino acids. CDR3 protein: CASSYSPGYEQYF. CDR3 sequence (DNA): TGTGCCAGCAGTTACTCTCCGGGCTACGAGCAGTACTTC.

This clonotype was counted between two and nine times. The rearrangement joins TRBV18 to TRBJ1-6; D remains ambiguous. Trimming stripped 3 bases from V and 10 bases from J, with 13 bases between. Looked up from germline, CDR1 is KGHSH and CDR2 is LQKENI. CDR3 size: 14 residues. The CDR3 sequence is CASSPRMEGSPLHF. The DNA for the CDR3 is TGTGCCAGCTCACCGCGCATGGAAGGGTCACCCCTCCACTTT. Together with reference TRBV18 and TRBJ1-6, the CDR3 gives the full variable domain: NAGVMQNPRHLVRRRGQEARLRCSPMKGHSHVYWYRQLPEEGLKFMVYLQKENIIDESGMPKERFSAEFPKEGPSILRIQQVVRGDSAAYFCASSPRMEGSPLHFGNGTRLTVT.

Notes on this clonotype: A junction boundary mismatches the germline segment, possibly from a read error. V gene TRBV29-1 combines with J gene TRBJ2-1, with D tentatively TRBD1 (7 bases). CDR3 length equals 12 residues. Germline CDR1 reads SQVTM; CDR2 reads ANQGSEA. CDR3 residues: CSASRGADERFF. CDR3 bases: TGCAGCGCGTCCAGGGGGGCCGATGAGCGGTTCTTC.

This clonotype was seen many times. The rearrangement joins TRBV14 to TRBJ1-3, with D unclear. Looked up from germline, CDR1 is SGHDN and CDR2 is FVKESK. The CDR3 covers 12 residues. Trimming took 5 bases from V and 4 from J, leaving 6 bases between them. CDR3 in DNA: TGTGCCAGCAGCGGACGGGGAAACACCATATATTTT. Its protein product is CASSGRGNTIYF.

The CDR3 DNA reads TGTGCCAGCCGAAGGGGTGGAAACACCATATATTTT. This gives the protein CASRRGGNTIYF. This sequence joins TRBV3-1 and TRBJ1-3; possibly TRBD1 for D (5 bases). V lost 8 bases and J lost 3, with 8 bases in between. Germline-derived CDR1 and CDR2 are LGHDT and YNNKEL (reference sequence). CDR3 length: 12 amino acids.

Remarks on this clonotype: At one end the junction does not follow the germline gene, possibly because of a read error. The chain recombines TRBV7-6 with TRBJ2-2; TRBD1 agrees at 7 bases. There are 14 residues in the CDR3. Germline CDR1 SGHVS, CDR2 FNYEAQ. The CDR3 loop is CAGSPRTGDGELFF. In DNA, the CDR3 is TGTGCCGGCAGCCCTAGGACAGGCGACGGGGAGCTGTTTTTT.

This rearrangement joins TRBV7-9 to TRBJ1-1, with 10 bases identical to TRBD1. CDR3 length equals 15 residues. CDR1 and CDR2 (germline): SEHNR, FQNEAQ (reference sequence). Germline trimming cut 5 bases from V and 3 bases from J; bases unmatched to any gene: 6. CDR3 in amino acids: CASSGRTGGDTEAFF. The CDR3, as DNA: TGTGCCAGCAGCGGACGGACAGGGGGAGACACTGAAGCTTTCTTT.

This sequence joins TRBV5-1 and TRBJ1-1; D remains ambiguous. Germline-derived CDR1 and CDR2 are SGHRS and YFSETQ. The CDR3 is 13 amino acids. Trimming removed 1 base at V and 4 bases at J, with 8 bases between. The CDR3 loop reads CASSLNPGTEAFF. In DNA form, the CDR3 reads TGCGCCAGCAGCTTGAATCCAGGCACTGAAGCTTTCTTT.

This chain links TRBV5-4 with TRBJ2-7; 15 nucleotides align to TRBD2. The V gene's germline CDR1 is SGHNT and CDR2 YYREEE (reference sequence). Trimming removed 3 bases from V and 0 bases from J; junction bases left unmatched: 4. This CDR3 comprises 17 residues. Here the CDR3 DNA reads TGTGCCAGCAGCTCCGGGACTAGCGGGGGGTACTCCTACGAGCAGTACTTC. Its translation is CASSSGTSGGYSYEQYF.

Concerning this clonotype: The CDR3 end shows no conserved phenylalanine or tryptophan, and so a read error is likely. This sequence joins TRBV19 and TRBJ1-5; unclear D gene. The V end was cut by 9 bases, the J end by 3 bases, with 24 bases between. The germline V gene encodes CDR1 LNHDA and CDR2 SQIVND (reference sequence). The CDR3 runs to 17 residues. Here the CDR3 reads CASNLRAGAAVNQPQHS. CDR3 sequence (DNA): TGTGCCAGCAATCTCCGGGCGGGCGCGGCAGTCAATCAGCCCCAGCATTCT.

The chain couples TRBV7-9 to TRBJ2-6; D unclear. Between the trimmed V and J ends, which lost 5 bases and 0 bases, there was a span of 14 bases. The CDR3 is made up of 17 amino acids. Germline loops: CDR1 SEHNR, CDR2 FQNEAQ (reference sequence). The CDR3 spells CASSPRTENSGANVLTF. The CDR3 bases are TGTGCCAGCAGCCCGAGGACGGAGAACTCTGGGGCCAACGTCCTGACTTTC.